This TCR beta chain was identified during a study of CD39 and CD103 CD8 tumor-infiltrating T cells (dated by TCRdb to 2017 to 2018). With regard to the full study: Repertoire comparisons were shown for an HPV-positive HNSCC, an HPV-negative HNSCC, an ovarian cancer and a melanoma patient. TCRbeta CDR3 deep sequencing compared repertoires of CD8 TIL subsets defined by CD103 and CD39 with peripheral memory CD8 T cells. Study-level results and caveats: Compared with DN and SP CD8 TILs and with blood memory CD8 T cells, DP CD8 TILs appeared more oligoclonal, with the top 30 clonotypes covering roughly 55-90%. Clonotypes from DN TILs largely overlapped with peripheral memory CD8 repertoires, while clonotypes from DP TILs were only rarely found in blood or uninvolved lymph node.

Patients were not receiving therapy at sample collection, though earlier treatments ranged from chemotherapy, radiotherapy, surgery and immunotherapy to none. After thawing, cells went through T lymphocyte enrichment using a negative-selection kit, with EpCAM beads added for tumor-infiltrating lymphocytes. Memory CD8 T cells were sorted as CD8+CD4-CD45RA- cells irrespective of CCR7 expression. Before analysis, peripheral blood mononuclear cells were separated on a Ficoll-Paque PLUS gradient and then cryopreserved. Populations were sorted on a FACSAria II to roughly 99% purity, and the cell pellets were frozen for TCR sequencing without being cultured. From roughly 10,000 to 100,000 sorted cells per subset, genomic DNA was extracted using the DNeasy Blood and Tissue Kit. The immunoSEQ service sequenced and mapped the TCRbeta V-J or V-D-J regions, with coverage above 8x for each sample. The authors processed their data as follows. Only productive rearrangements exported from the immunoSEQ Analyzer platform were analyzed, with clonality assessed on the 500 most abundant clones. Repertoire overlap between populations was quantified with the Morisita-Horn similarity index and the Jaccard index. Morisita-Horn similarity between CD8 T-cell subset TCR repertoires was measured in six cancer patients. The clones in this table, taken by TCRdb from immuneACCESS, are in-frame only. Not every clone is retained; where verified, under half of the shortfall comes from an unresolved V gene, and the cause of the rest is unknown. V, J and clone size are those of that table, while D and trimming were read from the DNA. This sample holds fewer than 5,000 clones; about 75% were observed only once. The leading ten clones occupy 10% to 15% of the sample.

Worth noting for this clone: Which antigen it targets is not known. Qualities for individual bases were not recorded, and no much larger clone is one base off.

This receptor was obtained from a human donor with head and neck squamous cell carcinoma. Sequenced input: CD8+ T cells sorted from blood. The label giving this sample's cell subset or site can be read as: total memory CD8 T cells (CD45RA-CCR7+/-) from blood or uninvolved lymph node.

The nucleotides read TGTGCCAGCAGCTTGGACGGTGCTAACTATGGCTACACCTTC. Translated, it reads CASSLDGANYGYTF. The chain joins TRBV5-4 to TRBJ1-2, with the D gene not clear enough to name. CDR1 SGHNT and CDR2 YYREEE were looked up in the germline V gene (reference sequence). The junction carries 6 bases between V and J, which are trimmed by 0 bases and 0 bases respectively. The CDR3 starts with the cysteine, ends with the phenylalanine, and has 14 residues. The read is trimmed to its CDR3 DNA, 42 bases read in frame from base 1.